This T cell receptor beta chain is from a study of beta chain features in type 1 diabetes. About this clone itself: The conserved closing phenylalanine or tryptophan is absent in this CDR3, likely reflecting a read error. The limits of the CDR3 on the DNA are not certain, so only TCRdb's listed CDR3 is given.

The CDR3 is made up of 12 amino acids, end residues included. Germline V CDR1 and CDR2: MGHDK, SYGVNS. What was sequenced were expressed TCRB transcripts, since all of the isolated RNA had been reverse transcribed. The protocol was immunoSEQ multiplex PCR, while the TCRdb copy is restricted to in-frame clones and leaves out a portion. The sample has hundreds of thousands of clones; 15% to 19% are singletons. The chain employs TRBV25-1 and TRBJ1-2; TRBD1 is the table's D call, not checked against the DNA. The source of this sequence is a man between 18 and 29 years old in good health. The sample comprised naive CD4+ T cells from blood. The chain's CDR3 is CGGRGRTGIFES.